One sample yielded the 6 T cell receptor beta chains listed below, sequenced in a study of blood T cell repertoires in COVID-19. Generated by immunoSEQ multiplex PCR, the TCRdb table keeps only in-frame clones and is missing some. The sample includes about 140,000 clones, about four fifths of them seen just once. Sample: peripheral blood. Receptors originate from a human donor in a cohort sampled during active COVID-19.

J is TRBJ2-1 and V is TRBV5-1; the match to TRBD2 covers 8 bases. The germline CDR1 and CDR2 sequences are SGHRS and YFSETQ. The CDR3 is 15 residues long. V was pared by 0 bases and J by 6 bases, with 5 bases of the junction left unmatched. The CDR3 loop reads CASSLVLREGNEQFF. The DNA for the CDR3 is TGCGCCAGCAGCTTGGTGCTCCGGGAGGGCAATGAGCAGTTCTTC.

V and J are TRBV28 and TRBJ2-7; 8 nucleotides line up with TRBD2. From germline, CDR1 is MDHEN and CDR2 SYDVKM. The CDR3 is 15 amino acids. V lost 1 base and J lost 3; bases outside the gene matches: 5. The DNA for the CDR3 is TGTGCCAGCAGTTTATTGGGACTAGGTGGCTACGAGCAGTACTTC. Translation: CASSLLGLGGYEQYF. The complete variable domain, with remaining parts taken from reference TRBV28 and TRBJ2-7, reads DVKVTQSSRYLVKRTGEKVFLECVQDMDHENMFWYRQDPGLGLRLIYFSYDVKMKEKGDIPEGYSVSREKKERFSLILESASTNQTSMYLCASSLLGLGGYEQYFGPGTRLTVT.

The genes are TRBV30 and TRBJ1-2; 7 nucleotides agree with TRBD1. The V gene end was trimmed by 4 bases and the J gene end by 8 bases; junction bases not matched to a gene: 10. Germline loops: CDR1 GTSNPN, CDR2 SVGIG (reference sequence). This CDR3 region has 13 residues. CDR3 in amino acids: CAWTLGGREGYTF. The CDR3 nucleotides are TGTGCCTGGACCTTAGGGGGCAGGGAAGGCTACACCTTC.

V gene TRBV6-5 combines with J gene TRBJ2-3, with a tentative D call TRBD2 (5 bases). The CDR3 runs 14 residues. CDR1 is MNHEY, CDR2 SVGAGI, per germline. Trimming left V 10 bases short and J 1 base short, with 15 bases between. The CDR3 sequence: CATLWSGRTDTQYF. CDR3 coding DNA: TGTGCCACCCTCTGGAGCGGACGCACAGATACGCAGTATTTT.

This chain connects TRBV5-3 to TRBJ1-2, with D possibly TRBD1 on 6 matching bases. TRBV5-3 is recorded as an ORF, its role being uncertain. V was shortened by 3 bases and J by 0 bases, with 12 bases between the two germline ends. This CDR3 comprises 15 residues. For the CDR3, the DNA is TGTGCCAGAAGCTGGTGCCGGACAGCTAACTATGGCTACACCTTC. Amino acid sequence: CARSWCRTANYGYTF.

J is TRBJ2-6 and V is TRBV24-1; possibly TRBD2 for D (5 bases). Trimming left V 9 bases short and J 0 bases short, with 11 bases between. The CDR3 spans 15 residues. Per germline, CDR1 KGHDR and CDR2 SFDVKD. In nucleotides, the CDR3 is TGTGCCACCCAACCCGGAGGCTCTGGGGCCAACGTCCTGACTTTC. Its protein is CATQPGGSGANVLTF.